This entry concerns a single T cell receptor (beta chain). The antigen is unknown. 5'-RACE, quantitative and with molecular barcodes, yielded the TCR beta libraries. TCRdb reprocessed the 5' RACE reads via MiXCR and lists one record per CDR3 protein. The sample has 350,000 or so distinct CDR3 sequences; less than 10% are singletons. These data belong to a study of CD8 T cells in ankylosing spondylitis. Study-level points and caveats: Characteristic of ankylosing spondylitis blood, it appeared, was a TCR beta motif comprising fewer than 10 highly homologous variants. CD8+ disease-linked clones were present at relatively low frequencies in blood. Earlier work had already found some motif variants in reactive arthritis synovial fluid and blood.

The CDR3 is 14 residues long. The V end was cut by 7 bases, the J end by 2 bases, with 15 bases between. Germline CDR1 is MGHDK and CDR2 is SYGVNS. The receptor comes from a male donor with ankylosing spondylitis. The specimen sequenced was blood, either unsorted or a sorted T cell fraction (not recorded which). The gene calls are TRBV25-1 and TRBJ2-7; possible D gene TRBD1, 5 bases. CDR3 protein: CASTSSDTPYEQYF. The CDR3 DNA follows: TGTGCCAGCACGTCCTCGGACACCCCCTACGAGCAGTACTTC.